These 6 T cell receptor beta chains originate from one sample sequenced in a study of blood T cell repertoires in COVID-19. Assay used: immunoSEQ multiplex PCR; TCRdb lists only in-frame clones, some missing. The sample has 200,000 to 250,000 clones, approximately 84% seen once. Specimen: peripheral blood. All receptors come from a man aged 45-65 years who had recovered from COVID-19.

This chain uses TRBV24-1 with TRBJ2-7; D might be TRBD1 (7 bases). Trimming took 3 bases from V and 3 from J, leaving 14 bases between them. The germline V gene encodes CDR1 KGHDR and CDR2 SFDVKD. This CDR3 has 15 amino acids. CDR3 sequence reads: CATSDGGTAIYEQYF. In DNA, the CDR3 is TGTGCCACCAGTGATGGCGGGACAGCTATCTACGAGCAGTACTTC.

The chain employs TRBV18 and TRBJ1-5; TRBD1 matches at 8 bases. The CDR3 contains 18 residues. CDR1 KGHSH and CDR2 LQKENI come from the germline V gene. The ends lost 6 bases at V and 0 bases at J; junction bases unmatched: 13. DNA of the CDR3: TGTGCCAGCTCCCTTCTAGGGACAGGATTTTATAGCAATCAGCCCCAGCATTTT. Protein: CASSLLGTGFYSNQPQHF. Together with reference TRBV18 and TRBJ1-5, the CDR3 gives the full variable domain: NAGVMQNPRHLVRRRGQEARLRCSPMKGHSHVYWYRQLPEEGLKFMVYLQKENIIDESGMPKERFSAEFPKEGPSILRIQQVVRGDSAAYFCASSLLGTGFYSNQPQHFGDGTRLSIL.

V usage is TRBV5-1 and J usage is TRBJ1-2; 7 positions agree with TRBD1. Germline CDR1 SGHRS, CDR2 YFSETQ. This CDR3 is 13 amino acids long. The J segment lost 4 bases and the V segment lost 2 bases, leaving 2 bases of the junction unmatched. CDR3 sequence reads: CASSFQGGYGYTF. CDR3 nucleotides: TGCGCCAGCAGCTTCCAGGGGGGCTATGGCTACACCTTC.

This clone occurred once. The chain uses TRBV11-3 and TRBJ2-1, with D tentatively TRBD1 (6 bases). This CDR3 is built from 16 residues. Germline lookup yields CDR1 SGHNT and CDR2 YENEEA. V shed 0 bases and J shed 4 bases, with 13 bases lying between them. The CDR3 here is CASSLDATGHYNEQFF. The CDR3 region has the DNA TGTGCCAGCAGCTTAGATGCGACAGGTCATTACAATGAGCAGTTCTTC.

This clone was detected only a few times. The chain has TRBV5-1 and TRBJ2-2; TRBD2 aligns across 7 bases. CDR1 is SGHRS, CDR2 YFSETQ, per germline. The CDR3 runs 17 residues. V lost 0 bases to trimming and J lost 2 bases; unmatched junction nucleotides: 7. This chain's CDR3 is CASSLAHRGSNTGELFF. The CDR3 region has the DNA TGCGCCAGCAGCTTGGCCCATCGCGGGAGTAACACCGGGGAGCTGTTTTTT.

This chain's CDR3 is CASSRDRTSYGYTF. CDR3 nucleotide sequence: TGTGCCAGCAGTAGGGACAGGACCTCCTATGGCTACACCTTC. The J gene is TRBJ1-2, the V gene TRBV2; TRBD1 aligns across 8 bases. The J segment lost 4 bases and the V segment lost 5 bases, leaving 6 bases of the junction unmatched. CDR3 length: 14 residues. In germline, CDR1 is SNHLY, CDR2 FYNNEI.